Listed below are T cell receptor beta chains from one sample, sequenced in a study of Ad26.COV2.S vaccination and SARS-CoV-2 variants. Sequencing was performed with immunoSEQ multiplex PCR; in TCRdb, only in-frame clones are kept and a portion is missing. The sample includes 300,000 to 350,000 clones, 90% of them seen just once. The sequences come from peripheral blood, collected in a trial of Ad26.COV2.S vaccine versus placebo. Source of these receptors: a person aged 18-60 years who received the Ad26.COV2.S COVID-19 vaccine or a placebo. Both conserved end residues are part of each CDR3. The order of the fields is J gene, V gene, D gene, CDR3 DNA, CDR3 protein. The D gene is left open where the match is weak.

>TRBJ2-7|TRBV6-5|-
TGTGCCAGCATGTTGCGCAGGGACTACGAGCAGTACTTC
CASMLRRDYEQYF
>TRBJ1-3|TRBV4-3|-
TGCGCCAGCAGCCTCGAGAGGGCGGCTGGAAACACCATATATTTT
CASSLERAAGNTIYF
>TRBJ2-3|TRBV18|-
TGTGCCAGCTCACCACCGAGTCCGTTGGATACGCAGTATTTT
CASSPPSPLDTQYF
>TRBJ1-5|TRBV6-2/TRBV6-3|-
TGTGCCAGCAGTTACGCCGGCAGCAATCAGCCCCAGCATTTT
CASSYAGSNQPQHF
>TRBJ2-1|TRBV3-1/TRBV3-2|-
TGTGCCAGCAGCCAAGATTTCGGACACACCGGGGATGAGCAGTTCTTC
CASSQDFGHTGDEQFF
>TRBJ1-4|TRBV6-2/TRBV6-3|TRBD1
TGTGCCAGCAGCCCACCTCCGGGACAGGGAGGGGAAAAACTGTTTTTT
CASSPPPGQGGEKLFF
>TRBJ1-3|TRBV20-1|TRBD1
TGCAGTGCTAGTGGTGACAGGGTCGCTGGAAACACCATATATTTT
CSASGDRVAGNTIYF
>TRBJ2-7|TRBV7-8|-
TGTGCCAGCAGCGCGGGACGAACCAACTACGAGCAGTACTTC
CASSAGRTNYEQYF
>TRBJ1-2|TRBV7-8|-
TGTGCCAGCAGCTTGACAGGAGACTATGGCTACACCTTC
CASSLTGDYGYTF
>TRBJ1-2|TRBV19|-
TGTGCCAGTAGTATAGATGGTTCCCTCAGGTATGGCTACACCTTC
CASSIDGSLRYGYTF
>TRBJ2-7|TRBV19|-
TGTGCCAGTGCCCCGGGCACCGGCTACGAGCAGTACTTC
CASAPGTGYEQYF
>TRBJ1-5|TRBV19|TRBD1
TGTGCCAGTAGTATGGGACAGGGCAATCAGCCCCAGCATTTT
CASSMGQGNQPQHF
>TRBJ2-3|TRBV5-1|-
TGCGCCAGCAGCCTGGGATTCACAGATACGCAGTATTTT
CASSLGFTDTQYF
>TRBJ1-1|TRBV6-5|-
TGTGCCAGCACCAGGGCCCGTGAAGCTTTCTTT
CASTRAREAFF
>TRBJ1-1|TRBV7-8|-
TGTGCCAGCAGCGCAATGGGGGGCTTGAACACTGAAGCTTTCTTT
CASSAMGGLNTEAFF
>TRBJ2-7|TRBV18|TRBD2
TGTGCCAGCTCACCACGGGGACTAGCGGGGGACGAGCAGTACTTC
CASSPRGLAGDEQYF
>TRBJ1-4|TRBV18|-
TGTGCCAGCTCACGTGGACAGAATGAAAAACTGTTTTTT
CASSRGQNEKLFF
>TRBJ2-2|TRBV12-3/TRBV12-4|-
TGTGCCAGCAGTTTAGAATGGGCCGGGGAGCTGTTTTTT
CASSLEWAGELFF
>TRBJ2-2|TRBV15|TRBD1
TGTGCCACCAGCTCAGTGCAGACAGGGGGCACCGGGGAGCTGTTTTTT
CATSSVQTGGTGELFF